This TCR beta chain was obtained from a study of OX40 agonist ivuxolimab in advanced cancers. Drawing of blood for sampling happened at baseline, at cycle 4 day 1, and at cycle 7 day 1. V dropped 1 base and J dropped 7 bases, with 8 bases sitting between them. The CDR3 sequence is 12 residues long. Germline V gene data show CDR1 as SGHAT and CDR2 as FQDESV (reference sequence). Study observations and caveats: CD4+ T cells averaged fewer expanded clones than CD8+ T cells. At doses 0.1 to 3.0 mg/kg, CD4+ and CD8+ clones expanded.

As to this clone: Its antigen remains unknown.

The protocol was immunoSEQ multiplex PCR, while the TCRdb copy is restricted to in-frame clones and leaves out a portion. The sample lists 55,000 to 80,000 clones, roughly 88% seen once, with approximately 3% in the top ten. This material consisted of CD4+ or CD8+ T cells sorted from blood, taken in a trial of the OX40 agonist ivuxolimab. The clonotype originates from an adult with an advanced solid tumor such as melanoma, head and neck, liver or kidney cancer. The chain recombines TRBV11-1 with TRBJ2-7; D is unclear. The chain's CDR3 is CASSLGSTEQYF. The DNA of the CDR3 is TGTGCCAGCAGCTTAGGGTCTACGGAGCAGTACTTC.